This T cell receptor beta chain was sequenced in a study of PD-1 blockade in mismatch repair-deficient tumors. Findings and caveats of the study: Tumor-resident clones, often undetectable pretreatment in blood, expanded then contracted after pembrolizumab.

Using immunoSEQ multiplex PCR, the repertoire was profiled, and TCRdb retains in-frame clones only, with some absent. The sample comprises 65,000 to 80,000 clones, 60% to 80% of which are singletons, and 5% to 6.5% rests with the top ten. PCR or immunohistochemistry showed mismatch repair deficiency in every enrolled patient. TCRs were sequenced from a few patients responding to pembrolizumab. A note on this clone: What it recognizes is unknown.

This CDR3 spans 16 amino acids. V dropped 5 bases and J dropped 7; count of bases not matched to a gene: 16. CDR1 and CDR2 (germline): SQVTM, ANQGSEA. This TCR was sampled from an adult with mismatch repair-deficient cancer. Material: peripheral blood, obtained 2 weeks after starting pembrolizumab. The chain carries TRBV29-1 and TRBJ2-1; 8 bases agree with TRBD2. Here the CDR3 reads CSVNHLREGPLNEQFF. The CDR3 coding sequence is TGCAGCGTTAATCATCTACGGGAGGGCCCCTTGAATGAGCAGTTCTTC.